These 4 T cell receptor beta chains were all obtained from the same sample, sequenced in a study of CD8+ T cells in alopecia areata. RNA extraction and reverse transcription yielded cDNA as sequencing template. Clones were read by immunoSEQ multiplex PCR, and TCRdb kept only the in-frame ones, dropping some. This sample has approximately 150,000 clones, with about 72% found just once. This material consisted of CD8+ T cells sorted from blood, taken at week 0. Receptors originate from a human donor with alopecia areata.

The gene calls are TRBV5-1 and TRBJ2-1; 8 positions agree with TRBD2. The CDR3 has 17 amino acids. The V gene end was trimmed by 0 bases and the J gene end by 0 bases; junction bases not matched to a gene: 5. CDR1 is SGHRS, CDR2 YFSETQ, per germline. CDR3 residues: CASSLVWGTSSYNEQFF. CDR3 sequence (DNA): TGCGCCAGCAGCTTGGTATGGGGGACTAGCTCCTACAATGAGCAGTTCTTC.

The gene calls are TRBV5-6 and TRBJ2-1; TRBD2 matches 10 bases. Germline V gene data show CDR1 as SGHDT and CDR2 as YYEEEE. The CDR3 totals 14 residues. V shed 0 bases and J 6 bases; nucleotides not matched to a gene: 0. CDR3 sequence: CASSLVAGGNEQFF. The CDR3 coding sequence is TGTGCCAGCAGCTTGGTAGCGGGGGGCAATGAGCAGTTCTTC.

This clone has more than one count but fewer than ten. V gene TRBV29-1 combines with J gene TRBJ1-1; D gene uncertain. Germline V gene lookup returns CDR1 SQVTM and CDR2 ANQGSEA. V dropped 3 bases and J dropped 6 bases, with 8 bases sitting between them. CDR3 length equals 11 residues. The CDR3 protein is CSVDLAPEAFF. The CDR3 DNA follows: TGCAGCGTTGACCTGGCTCCTGAAGCTTTCTTT.

J is TRBJ2-2 and V is TRBV2, with D maybe TRBD2 (5 bases). Germline V gene data show CDR1 as SNHLY and CDR2 as FYNNEI. With 10 bases removed from V and 6 bases from J, the gap between germline ends came to 15 bases. This CDR3 contains 13 residues. Here the CDR3 reads CATSGLRPGELFF. The CDR3 DNA is TGTGCCACCTCAGGACTGCGCCCCGGGGAGCTGTTTTTT.